The 11 T cell receptor beta chains below were found in one sample sequenced in a study of CD8 T cells in ankylosing spondylitis. TCRdb called the 5' RACE reads again in MiXCR, with one record for every CDR3 protein. The table has about 240,000 distinct CDR3 sequences, about 24% seen once. Sequenced input: blood, either unsorted or a sorted T cell fraction (not recorded which). All receptors derive from a male donor with ankylosing spondylitis or in good health (not recorded which).

The sample holds a few counts of this clonotype. The chain is built from TRBV29-1 and TRBJ2-7, with D perhaps assigned TRBD1 or TRBD2 (7 bases each). The CDR3 consists of 15 residues. V was clipped by 2 bases and J by 7 bases, with 21 bases between them. Per germline, CDR1 SQVTM and CDR2 ANQGSEA. CDR3 in amino acids: CSVERQGGLLGEQYF. In DNA form, the CDR3 reads TGCAGCGTTGAACGGCAGGGGGGGCTACTGGGGGAGCAGTACTTC.

The rearrangement links TRBV2 to TRBJ2-1, with 7 bases aligning to TRBD1. The J segment lost 10 bases and the V segment lost 6 bases, leaving 15 bases of the junction unmatched. The CDR3 runs to 15 residues. Per the germline V gene, CDR1 is SNHLY and CDR2 is FYNNEI. CDR3 in amino acids: CASSSDRVPRWEQFF. Written as DNA, the CDR3 is TGTGCCAGCAGCTCCGACAGGGTCCCCCGATGGGAGCAGTTCTTC.

This clonotype has a count of ten or more. Sequence at one end of the junction differs from germline and may be a read error. This chain joins TRBV20-1 and TRBJ1-5; TRBD1 might be the D (6 bases). Germline assignment: CDR1 DFQATT and CDR2 SNEGSKA (reference sequence). The CDR3 runs 13 residues. The CDR3 spells CSAGDRLNQPQHF. The CDR3, as DNA: TGCAGTGCTGGAGACAGGCTCAATCAGCCCCAGCATTTT.

This clonotype has a count of ten or more. V is TRBV20-1 and J is TRBJ1-1; a weak D match, TRBD1 (5 bases). The CDR3 runs 11 residues. V was shortened by 3 bases and J by 3 bases, with 5 bases between the two germline ends. CDR1 and CDR2 from the germline V gene are DFQATT and SNEGSKA (reference sequence). The CDR3 DNA sequence: TGCAGTGCTAGGGGGGACACTGAAGCTTTCTTT. Translated, it gives CSARGDTEAFF.

The CDR3 DNA reads TGCAGCGTTGAACGGACAGATACGCAGTATTTT. This encodes CSVERTDTQYF. The chain carries TRBV29-1 and TRBJ2-3; D gene ambiguous. V gave up 2 bases and J gave up 3 bases, with 3 bases separating them. The CDR3 length is 11 residues. Germline V lookup: CDR1 SQVTM, CDR2 ANQGSEA.

The V call is TRBV5-1, the J call TRBJ2-4; 10 nucleotides line up with TRBD1. Germline CDR1 and CDR2: SGHRS and YFSETQ. The length of the CDR3 is 14 residues. V dropped 4 bases and J dropped 8; count of bases not matched to a gene: 6. CDR3 protein: CASSQDRGHDIQYF. CDR3 in DNA: TGCGCCAGCAGCCAAGACAGGGGGCATGACATTCAGTACTTC.

The chain uses TRBV3-1 and TRBJ1-1, with 9 bases aligning to TRBD1. The CDR3 totals 13 residues. Per germline, CDR1 LGHDT and CDR2 YNNKEL (reference sequence). V was clipped by 3 bases and J by 10 bases; unmatched bases: 6. CDR3 sequence (DNA): TGTGCCAGCAGCCACGGACAGGGGCTTGGAGCTTTCTTT. Protein: CASSHGQGLGAFF.

This clonotype was counted many times. The chain has TRBV12-3 or TRBV12-4 and TRBJ2-7; D is undetermined. This CDR3 is built from 13 residues. V shed 2 bases and J shed 0 bases, with 5 bases lying between them. The DNA for the CDR3 is TGTGCCAGCAGTTTAAGGGCCTCCTACGAGCAGTACTTC. It codes for CASSLRASYEQYF.

The V call is TRBV9, the J call TRBJ2-3, with D tentatively TRBD2 (6 bases). The germline CDR1 and CDR2 sequences are SGDLS and YYNGEE. CDR3 size: 14 residues. The V end was cut by 1 base, the J end by 3 bases, with 9 bases between. As DNA, the CDR3 is TGTGCCAGCAGCGTATCGGGGAGGACAGATACGCAGTATTTT. Encoded protein: CASSVSGRTDTQYF.

This sequence joins TRBV12-3 or TRBV12-4 and TRBJ1-6; D is unresolved. Trimming took off 3 bases at V and 13 bases at J, with 10 bases between the two ends. The CDR3 has 12 amino acids. The CDR3 nucleotides read TGTGCCAGCAGTTTTGTGAACAGTCCCCTCCACTTT. This translates into CASSFVNSPLHF.

The chain is built from TRBV20-1 and TRBJ1-5, with D possibly matching TRBD1 (6 bases). V was clipped by 7 bases and J by 1 base, with 20 bases between them. CDR3 size: 16 residues. Germline V gene lookup returns CDR1 DFQATT and CDR2 SNEGSKA (reference sequence). In DNA form, the CDR3 reads TGCAGTGTCAGACCACGGGGGCTTGGGAGCAATCAGCCCCAGCATTTT. The encoded protein is CSVRPRGLGSNQPQHF.